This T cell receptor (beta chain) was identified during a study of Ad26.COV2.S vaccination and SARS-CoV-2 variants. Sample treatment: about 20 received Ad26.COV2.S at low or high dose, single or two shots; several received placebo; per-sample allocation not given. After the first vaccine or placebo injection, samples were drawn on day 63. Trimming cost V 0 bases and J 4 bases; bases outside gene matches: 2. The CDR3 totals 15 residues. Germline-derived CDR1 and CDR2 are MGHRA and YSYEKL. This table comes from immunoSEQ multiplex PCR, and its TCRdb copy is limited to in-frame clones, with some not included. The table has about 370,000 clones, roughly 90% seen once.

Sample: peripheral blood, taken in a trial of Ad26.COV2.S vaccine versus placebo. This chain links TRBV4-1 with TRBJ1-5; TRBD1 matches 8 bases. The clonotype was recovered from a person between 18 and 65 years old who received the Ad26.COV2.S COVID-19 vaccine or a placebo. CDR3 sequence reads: CASSQETGVNQPQHF. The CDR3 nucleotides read TGCGCCAGCAGCCAAGAGACAGGGGTAAATCAGCCCCAGCATTTT.